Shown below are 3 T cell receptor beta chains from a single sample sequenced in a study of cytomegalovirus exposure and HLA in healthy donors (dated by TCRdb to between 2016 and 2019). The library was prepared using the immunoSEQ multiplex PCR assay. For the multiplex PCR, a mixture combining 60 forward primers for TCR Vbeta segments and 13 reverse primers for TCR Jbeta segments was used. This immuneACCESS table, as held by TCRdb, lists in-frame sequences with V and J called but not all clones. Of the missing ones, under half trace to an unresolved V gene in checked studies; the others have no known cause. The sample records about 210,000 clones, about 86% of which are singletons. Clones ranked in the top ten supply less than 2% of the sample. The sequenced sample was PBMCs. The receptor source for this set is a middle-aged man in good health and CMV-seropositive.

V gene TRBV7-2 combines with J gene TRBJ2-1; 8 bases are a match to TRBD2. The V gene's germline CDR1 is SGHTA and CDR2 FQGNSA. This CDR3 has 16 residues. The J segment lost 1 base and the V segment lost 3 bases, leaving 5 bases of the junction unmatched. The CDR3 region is CASSFVRGGSYNEQFF. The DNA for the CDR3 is TGTGCCAGCAGCTTCGTCCGCGGGGGGTCCTACAATGAGCAGTTCTTC.

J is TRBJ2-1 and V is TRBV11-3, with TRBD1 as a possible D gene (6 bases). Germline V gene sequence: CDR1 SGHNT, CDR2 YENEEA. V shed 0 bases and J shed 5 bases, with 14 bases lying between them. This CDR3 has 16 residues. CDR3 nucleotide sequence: TGTGCCAGCAGCTTAGATTCCCAACAGGGCCACAATGAGCAGTTCTTC. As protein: CASSLDSQQGHNEQFF.

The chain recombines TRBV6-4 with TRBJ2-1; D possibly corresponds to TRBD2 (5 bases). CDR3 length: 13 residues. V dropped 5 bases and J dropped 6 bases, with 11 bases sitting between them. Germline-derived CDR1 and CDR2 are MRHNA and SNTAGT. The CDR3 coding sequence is TGTGCCAGCAGTTTCCTAGGAGGCAATGAGCAGTTCTTC. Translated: CASSFLGGNEQFF.